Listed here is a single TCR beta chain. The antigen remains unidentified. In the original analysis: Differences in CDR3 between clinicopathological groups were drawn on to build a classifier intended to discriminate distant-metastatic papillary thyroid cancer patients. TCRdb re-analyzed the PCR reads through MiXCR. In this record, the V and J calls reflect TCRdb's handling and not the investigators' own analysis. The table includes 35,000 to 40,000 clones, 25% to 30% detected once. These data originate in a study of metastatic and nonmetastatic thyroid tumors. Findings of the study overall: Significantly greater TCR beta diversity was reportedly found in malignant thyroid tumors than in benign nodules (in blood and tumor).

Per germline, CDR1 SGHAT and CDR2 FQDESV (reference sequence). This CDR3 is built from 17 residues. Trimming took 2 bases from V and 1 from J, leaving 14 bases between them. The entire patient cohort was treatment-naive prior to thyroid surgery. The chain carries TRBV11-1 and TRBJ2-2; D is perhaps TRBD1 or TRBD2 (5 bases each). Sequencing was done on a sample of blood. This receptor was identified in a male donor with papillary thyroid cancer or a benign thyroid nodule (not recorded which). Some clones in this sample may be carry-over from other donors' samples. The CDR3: CASSLRGAGLNTGELFF. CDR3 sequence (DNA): TGTGCCAGCAGCTTAAGGGGTGCGGGCCTGAACACCGGGGAGCTGTTTTTT.